The rows below give T cell receptor beta chains drawn from one sample of a study of blood T cell repertoires in COVID-19. Only in-frame clones appear in the TCRdb table, and some are missing; sequencing was by immunoSEQ multiplex PCR. This repertoire shows more than 85,000 clones, 80% to 95% found once; its top ten account for 4.5% to 6%. The sample was peripheral blood. The receptors come from a man aged 65 to 85 with acute or convalescent COVID-19. Both conserved end residues are part of each CDR3. D genes are given only for firm matches. A clone size is listed for some rows: how often the clone was seen (once, few, many), or a class if it is expanded.

d_call	v_call	clone_size	j_call	cdr3_aa	cdr3_nt
TRBD2	TRBV2	many	TRBJ2-7	CASSEGLAGAYEQYF	TGTGCCAGCAGTGAGGGGCTAGCGGGAGCCTACGAGCAGTACTTC
TRBD1	TRBV11-3	NA	TRBJ2-1	CASSTLGTGRNNEQFF	TGTGCCAGCAGCACCCTGGGGACAGGGAGGAACAATGAGCAGTTCTTC
NA	TRBV7-2	NA	TRBJ1-5	CASSFQGRLNQPQHF	TGTGCCAGCAGCTTTCAGGGCCGGCTCAATCAGCCCCAGCATTTT
NA	TRBV27	NA	TRBJ1-6	CASSLSQGAYNSPLHF	TGTGCCAGCAGTTTATCGCAGGGCGCCTATAATTCACCCCTCCACTTT
NA	TRBV29-1	NA	TRBJ1-3	CSVEGLGGRNGNTIYF	TGCAGCGTTGAAGGGCTGGGGGGGCGAAATGGAAACACCATATATTTT
NA	TRBV6-5	NA	TRBJ1-1	CAIVLATEAFF	TGTGCCATTGTCCTGGCCACTGAAGCTTTCTTT
NA	TRBV18	NA	TRBJ2-1	CASSPRANEQFF	TGTGCCAGCTCACCGCGAGCCAATGAGCAGTTCTTC
TRBD1	TRBV6-6	NA	TRBJ1-5	CASSFGTALGRPQHF	TGTGCCAGCAGCTTTGGGACAGCTCTAGGTCGGCCCCAGCATTTT
TRBD1	TRBV7-8	NA	TRBJ1-1	CASSQMDRGRMNTEAFF	TGTGCCAGCAGCCAAATGGACAGGGGGAGAATGAACACTGAAGCTTTCTTT
TRBD1	TRBV28	NA	TRBJ1-6	CASSFGQGYNSPLHF	TGTGCCAGCAGTTTCGGACAGGGTTATAATTCACCCCTCCACTTT
NA	TRBV3-1/TRBV3-2	NA	TRBJ2-7	CASSQPQGIGHEQYF	TGTGCCAGCAGCCAACCACAGGGAATTGGCCACGAGCAGTACTTC
TRBD2	TRBV9	NA	TRBJ2-7	CASSVSGGGPPHEQYF	TGTGCCAGCAGCGTATCGGGGGGAGGGCCCCCCCACGAGCAGTACTTC
TRBD1	TRBV7-6	NA	TRBJ2-7	CASSLYSGGRGYEQYF	TGTGCCAGCAGCTTATATTCAGGGGGCAGAGGCTACGAGCAGTACTTC
NA	TRBV7-8	NA	TRBJ2-7	CASSTHQNYEQYF	TGTGCCAGCAGCACCCACCAGAACTACGAGCAGTACTTC
TRBD1	TRBV5-6	NA	TRBJ1-1	CASSWGTGANTEAFF	TGTGCCAGCAGTTGGGGGACAGGGGCGAACACTGAAGCTTTCTTT
NA	TRBV11-3	NA	TRBJ2-1	CASSLDGAGAYNEQFF	TGTGCCAGCAGCTTAGATGGGGCAGGAGCCTACAATGAGCAGTTCTTC
NA	TRBV6-5	NA	TRBJ1-1	CASSPNGRGNTEAFF	TGTGCCAGCAGTCCCAACGGCCGGGGGAACACTGAAGCTTTCTTT
TRBD2	TRBV4-3	NA	TRBJ2-7	CASSQDATSGRYEQYF	TGCGCCAGCAGCCAAGATGCAACTAGCGGGAGGTACGAGCAGTACTTC
NA	TRBV5-4	NA	TRBJ2-2	CAGIRENTGELFF	TGTGCCGGGATCAGGGAGAACACCGGGGAGCTGTTTTTT
TRBD2	TRBV9	NA	TRBJ2-3	CASSVGLPQTDTQYF	TGTGCCAGCAGCGTGGGACTACCACAAACAGATACGCAGTATTTT
NA	TRBV28	few	TRBJ1-1	CATDWGDTEAFF	TGTGCCACGGACTGGGGGGACACTGAAGCTTTCTTT
NA	TRBV13	once	TRBJ2-7	CASSLGTGRYEQYF	TGTGCCAGCAGCTTAGGGACAGGCCGCTACGAGCAGTACTTC
TRBD1	TRBV23-1	NA	TRBJ2-7	CASSGKGQSYEQYF	TGCGCCAGCAGCGGGAAGGGACAGTCCTACGAGCAGTACTTC
NA	TRBV5-5	NA	TRBJ1-1	CASSLGQTAFF	TGTGCCAGCAGCTTGGGACAGACGGCTTTCTTT
NA	TRBV6-2/TRBV6-3	NA	TRBJ2-6	CASSPLGSLSGANVLTF	TGTGCCAGCAGCCCACTAGGATCCCTCTCTGGGGCCAACGTCCTGACTTTC
NA	TRBV28	once	TRBJ1-5	CASSLSVNQPQHF	TGTGCCAGCAGTTTGTCGGTTAATCAGCCCCAGCATTTT
NA	TRBV4-1	NA	TRBJ2-7	CASSLSSDEQYF	TGCGCCAGCAGCCTCTCTAGCGACGAGCAGTACTTC
NA	TRBV5-5	once	TRBJ2-7	CASSLVGGVNSLSYEQYF	TGTGCCAGCAGCTTGGTCGGCGGAGTTAACTCCCTCTCCTACGAGCAGTACTTC
TRBD2	TRBV7-2	NA	TRBJ2-2	CASSHTGTSGIGELFF	TGTGCCAGCAGCCACACCGGGACTAGCGGGATCGGGGAGCTGTTTTTT
TRBD2	TRBV10-1	once	TRBJ2-7	CARSRASGRYEQYF	TGCGCCAGGAGTCGGGCTAGCGGGAGGTACGAGCAGTACTTC
TRBD1	TRBV6-5	once	TRBJ1-2	CASVGNRGGYTF	TGTGCCAGCGTGGGGAACAGGGGTGGCTACACCTTC
TRBD2	TRBV6-5	NA	TRBJ2-1	CASSYSRLAGGREFF	TGTGCCAGCAGTTACTCGAGGCTAGCGGGAGGCCGTGAGTTCTTC
NA	TRBV13	NA	TRBJ2-3	CASANRDLSTDTQYF	TGTGCCAGCGCCAACCGGGACTTAAGCACAGATACGCAGTATTTT
NA	TRBV6-5	NA	TRBJ1-5	CASSPNLNQPQHF	TGTGCCAGCAGTCCCAATTTGAATCAGCCCCAGCATTTT
NA	TRBV6-5	NA	TRBJ2-1	CASSYSWGGENEQFF	TGTGCCAGCAGTTACTCGTGGGGGGGCGAAAATGAGCAGTTCTTC
NA	TRBV28	NA	TRBJ1-5	CASSSQRAQHF	TGTGCCAGCAGTTCCCAACGGGCCCAGCATTTT
TRBD1	TRBV30	NA	TRBJ2-2	CAWTWTGAGELFF	TGTGCCTGGACCTGGACAGGGGCCGGGGAGCTGTTTTTT
NA	TRBV21-1	NA	TRBJ2-1	CASSREGCTVMDNEQFF	TGTGCCAGCAGCAGGGAGGGATGTACGGTCATGGACAATGAGCAGTTCTTC
NA	TRBV11-3	NA	TRBJ2-4	CASSLDPRTGTKNIQYF	TGTGCCAGCAGCTTAGATCCCCGGACCGGGACTAAAAACATTCAGTACTTC
TRBD1	TRBV5-6	NA	TRBJ1-1	CASSLADREVGEAFF	TGTGCCAGCAGCTTGGCAGACAGGGAGGTAGGTGAAGCTTTCTTT
NA	TRBV4-3	NA	TRBJ2-3	CASSQGGGAGPDTQYF	TGCGCCAGCAGCCAAGGAGGGGGCGCGGGGCCAGATACGCAGTATTTT
NA	TRBV5-1	NA	TRBJ1-2	CASSPRDSYGYTF	TGCGCCAGCAGCCCCCGCGACAGTTATGGCTACACCTTC
NA	TRBV10-2	NA	TRBJ1-5	CASTRQFNQPQHF	TGCGCCAGCACTAGACAGTTCAATCAGCCCCAGCATTTT